The 18 T cell receptor beta chains in this list originate from one sample, sequenced in a study of shared clonotypes between healthy human individuals. Measured with immunoSEQ multiplex PCR; TCRdb has only the in-frame clones, and not every one. The sample lists about 2.4 million clones, over 85% seen once, with roughly 0.39% in the top ten. Sequenced: naive CD4+ T cells from PBMCs. Documented subset: CD45RA+ positively selected. The receptors stem from a man aged 18 to 29 in good health. Some clones in this sample may be carry-over from other donors' samples.

The gene calls are TRBV5-1 and TRBJ1-1; weak D call: TRBD1 (5 bases). Germline values: CDR1 SGHRS, CDR2 YFSETQ. This CDR3 has 15 residues. The V end lost 4 bases, the J end lost 7 bases, and 20 bases lay between the germline ends. CDR3 nucleotides: TGCGCCAGCAGCCCGCGCGAGGGACGGAGAGGTGAAGCTTTCTTT. Amino acid sequence: CASSPREGRRGEAFF.

V and J are TRBV28 and TRBJ2-1; 12 nucleotides line up with TRBD2. The ends lost 2 bases at V and 8 bases at J; junction bases unmatched: 7. This CDR3 has 16 residues. The germline CDR1 and CDR2 sequences are MDHEN and SYDVKM. The CDR3 sequence is CASSLHLAGGPDEQFF. DNA for the CDR3: TGTGCCAGCAGTTTACATCTAGCGGGAGGGCCGGATGAGCAGTTCTTC.

The chain carries TRBV7-2 and TRBJ2-3, with TRBD2 identical over 9 bases. The germline V gene has CDR1 SGHTA and CDR2 FQGNSA. The CDR3 is made up of 15 amino acids. V was clipped by 5 bases and J by 8 bases; unmatched bases: 11. The DNA for the CDR3 is TGTGCCAGCAGCCCGACTAGCGGAAGGGGGGGTACGCAGTATTTT. It is translated as CASSPTSGRGGTQYF.

The chain recombines TRBV10-2 with TRBJ2-7, with no clear D. The V end was cut by 4 bases, the J end by 4 bases, with 11 bases between. Germline values: CDR1 WSHSY, CDR2 SAAADI. The CDR3 consists of 13 residues. The CDR3 loop is CASSAAGWYEQYF. Here the CDR3 DNA reads TGCGCCAGCAGTGCAGCAGGATGGTACGAGCAGTACTTC.

This clone was seen just once. This chain connects TRBV30 to TRBJ2-2; 9 nucleotides match TRBD2. J lost 8 bases, V lost 5 bases, and 9 bases had no gene match. Germline V gene lookup returns CDR1 GTSNPN and CDR2 SVGIG (reference sequence). The CDR3 loop spans 14 amino acids. The CDR3 nucleotides are TGTGCCTGGGCGGTAGCGGGAGTTGGTGGGGAGCTGTTTTTT. This gives the protein CAWAVAGVGGELFF. Based on the CDR3 plus reference TRBV30 and TRBJ2-2, the full variable domain is SQTIHQWPATLVQPVGSPLSLECTVEGTSNPNLYWYRQAAGRGLQLLFYSVGIGQISSEVPQNLSASRPQDRQFILSSKKLLLSDSGFYLCAWAVAGVGGELFFGEGSRLTVL.

Details on this clone: The sample holds other DNA sequences that translate to the same CDR3. The rearrangement uses TRBV18 and TRBJ2-2; D gene ambiguous. This CDR3 has 13 residues. V was cut by 3 bases and J by 2 bases, with 4 bases left in between. Germline CDR1 KGHSH, CDR2 LQKENI. The CDR3 DNA reads TGTGCCAGCTCACCTCGCAACACCGGGGAGCTGTTTTTT. Translated: CASSPRNTGELFF.

The chain couples TRBV5-5 to TRBJ2-5, with no clear D. V lost 1 base and J lost 4, with 2 bases in between. Per the germline V gene, CDR1 is SGHKS and CDR2 is YYEKEE (reference sequence). The CDR3 sequence is 11 residues long. The CDR3 DNA sequence: TGTGCCAGCAGCTTGAGAGAGACCCAGTACTTC. Its translation is CASSLRETQYF.

The rearrangement uses TRBV21-1 and TRBJ2-7; the D segment call TRBD1 is taken from the table without a DNA check. TRBV21-1 is noted as a pseudogene. This CDR3 spans 15 amino acids. DNA for the CDR3: TGTGCCAGCCGACCCAAGAACAGGGGGCGTTGGGAGCAGTACTTC. It codes for CASRPKNRGRWEQYF.

The rearrangement joins TRBV6-5 to TRBJ2-7; TRBD2 matches at 8 bases. Per germline, CDR1 MNHEY and CDR2 SVGAGI. The CDR3 has 15 amino acids. The trim removed 2 bases at V and 3 bases at J, leaving 6 bases unmatched. The CDR3 coding sequence is TGTGCCAGCAGTTACGGACTAGCCTCCGTCTACGAGCAGTACTTC. Amino acids: CASSYGLASVYEQYF.

This clone has more than one count but fewer than ten. The chain combines TRBV30 with TRBJ1-4, with D tentatively TRBD1 (5 bases). V was cut by 4 bases and J by 5 bases, with 11 bases left in between. The germline V gene encodes CDR1 GTSNPN and CDR2 SVGIG (reference sequence). The CDR3 contains 13 residues. In nucleotides, the CDR3 is TGTGCCTGGAACATCGGGGGAAATGAAAAACTGTTTTTT. The encoded protein is CAWNIGGNEKLFF.

This sequence joins TRBV5-6 and TRBJ2-3; maybe TRBD2 (5 bases). The CDR3 covers 13 residues. Germline V gene lookup returns CDR1 SGHDT and CDR2 YYEEEE. Trimming pared 1 base from V and 7 bases from J, leaving 10 bases between. The CDR3 sequence: CASSLIRDYTQYF. CDR3 in DNA: TGTGCCAGCAGCTTGATCCGGGATTATACGCAGTATTTT.

The chain joins TRBV6-5 to TRBJ1-4; no firm D call. Germline V CDR1 and CDR2: MNHEY, SVGAGI. This CDR3 is 14 amino acids long. V lost 4 bases, J lost 2 bases, and 8 bases lay in between. The CDR3, as DNA: TGTGCCAGCAGTTTGCGGTGGACTAATGAAAAACTGTTTTTT. Residues: CASSLRWTNEKLFF.

The chain uses TRBV29-1 and TRBJ1-1; 7 bases are shared with TRBD1. V lost 3 bases, J lost 3 bases, and 7 bases stayed unmatched. Germline V gene sequence: CDR1 SQVTM, CDR2 ANQGSEA. The CDR3 totals 14 residues. This chain's CDR3 is CSVDNRDSYTEAFF. As DNA, the CDR3 is TGCAGCGTTGATAATAGGGACAGTTACACTGAAGCTTTCTTT.

The genes are TRBV2 and TRBJ2-7, with 9 bases aligning to TRBD1. The germline V gene encodes CDR1 SNHLY and CDR2 FYNNEI. The CDR3 is made up of 15 amino acids. Trimming removed 4 bases from V and 3 bases from J; junction bases left unmatched: 7. CDR3 residues: CASSGVETGGYEQYF. The CDR3 nucleotides are TGTGCCAGCAGTGGTGTTGAGACAGGGGGCTACGAGCAGTACTTC.

The rearrangement links TRBV28 to TRBJ1-2; a weak D match, TRBD1 (5 bases). Germline loops: CDR1 MDHEN, CDR2 SYDVKM. The CDR3 length is 16 residues. The germline V and J ends were trimmed by 3 bases and 8 bases, with 22 bases remaining between them. CDR3 DNA: TGTGCCAGCAGTTTCCCGGAACCCGGGCAGGGCACCGGCTACACCTTC. Its protein is CASSFPEPGQGTGYTF.

The chain links TRBV29-1 to TRBJ2-7; tentatively, D is TRBD1 (6 bases). Germline assignment: CDR1 SQVTM and CDR2 ANQGSEA. V gave up 6 bases and J gave up 5 bases, with 17 bases separating them. This CDR3 contains 13 residues. CDR3 region: CSVRQVVGHEQYF. CDR3 nucleotide sequence: TGCAGCGTGCGACAGGTTGTGGGCCACGAGCAGTACTTC.

This chain uses TRBV6-1 with TRBJ1-5; D might be TRBD1 (5 bases). The CDR3 is made up of 15 amino acids. The V and J ends lost 6 bases and 1 base respectively, with 13 bases between them. From germline, CDR1 is MNHNS and CDR2 SASEGT. CDR3 bases: TGTGCCAGCAGCCGGGACGGCGGCAGCAATCAGCCCCAGCATTTT. Translating it yields CASSRDGGSNQPQHF.

J is TRBJ2-2 and V is TRBV6-1; D perhaps matches TRBD2 (6 bases). The CDR3 is made up of 16 amino acids. Germline values: CDR1 MNHNS, CDR2 SASEGT. V was shortened by 2 bases and J by 4 bases, with 14 bases between the two germline ends. DNA for the CDR3: TGTGCCAGCAGTGAATCGGCAGGGAGGCGCACCGGGGAGCTGTTTTTT. Its translation: CASSESAGRRTGELFF.